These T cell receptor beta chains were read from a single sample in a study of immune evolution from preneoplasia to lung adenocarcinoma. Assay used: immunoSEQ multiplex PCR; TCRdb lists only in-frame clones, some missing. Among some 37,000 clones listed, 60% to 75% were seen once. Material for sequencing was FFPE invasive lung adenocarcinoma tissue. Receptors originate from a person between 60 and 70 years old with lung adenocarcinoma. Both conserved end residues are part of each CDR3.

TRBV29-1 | CSVQDQGNTEAFF
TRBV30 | CAWIRFNTGELFF
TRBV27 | CASSDRGFSNQPQHF
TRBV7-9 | CASSLVASGNNEQFF
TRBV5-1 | CASSFGEETQYF
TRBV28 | CASSPPTGGQGGPYEQYF
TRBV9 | CASSVGGGDTQYF
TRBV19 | CASSPSRTGELFF
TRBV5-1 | CASSSRGLTGANVLTF
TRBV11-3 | CASSLYPGQNTEAFF
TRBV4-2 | CASSQDVAGGLSF
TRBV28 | CASHAPGLAMNEQFF
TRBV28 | CASSLKPYSYEQYF
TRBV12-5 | CASGSGLAAMGDEQFF
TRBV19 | CASRGRLTDTQYF
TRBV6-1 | CASSPGTGPYEQYF
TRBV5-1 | CASSLAQTTDTQYF
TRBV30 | CAWSTWGQGRGNTIYF
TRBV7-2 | CASSLAPQATYEQYF
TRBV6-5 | CASSSSSGVADTQYF
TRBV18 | CASSGISGTGGEQYF
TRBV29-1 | CSVDRGNEAFF
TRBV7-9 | CASSQYETQYF
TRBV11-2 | CASSFLGTSGSYEQYF
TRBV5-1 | CASRQLAGASNEQFF
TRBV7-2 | CASSLVPGSGQPQHF
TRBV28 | CASSLPGTGVNQPQHF
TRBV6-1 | CASSEMGLYQETQYF
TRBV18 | CASSPGAADGYTF
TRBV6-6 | CASSYSPGDGYTF
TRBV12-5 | CASRDRDYEQYF
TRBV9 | CASSQREGLYEQYF
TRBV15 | CATSRERGYGYTF
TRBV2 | CASSEQEGTGELFF
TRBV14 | CASSQGGQNYGYTF
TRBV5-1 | CASSLFVPQDEQFF
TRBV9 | CASSPMTGEAFF
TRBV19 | CASSKRTGSSYNEQFF
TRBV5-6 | CASSLGAGPYYEQYF
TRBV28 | CASSLTSGRPNEQFF
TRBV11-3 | CASSVRGSGYNEQFF
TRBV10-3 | CAISESIGTSGSGNEQFF
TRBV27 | CASRSGTSYEQYF
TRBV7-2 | CASSLGDRRSGNTIYF
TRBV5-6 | CASSLRREGRETQYF
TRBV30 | CAWIRGPGNTIYF